This T cell receptor (beta chain) was retrieved from a study of cytomegalovirus exposure and HLA in healthy donors. Study-wide results and caveats: Later analysis found that TCR beta chains associated with HLA were more clonally expanded than other, equally common chains. Within an earlier analysis, most TCR beta V segments proved productive either about 87% or about 30% of the time.

Worth noting for this clone: The target antigen is unknown.

Primers included in the PCR were 60 Vbeta and 13 Jbeta primers. TCRdb's table, derived via immunoSEQ multiplex PCR, lists solely in-frame clones and lacks some. The repertoire includes about 83,000 clones, around 78% of them detected once, and approximately 5.6% sits in the top ten. Sequenced material: PBMCs. The receptor's source is a man between 18 and 29 years old in good health and CMV-seropositive.

The CDR3 loop is CASSFEGEGEQYF. The CDR3 coding sequence is TGTGCCAGCAGCTTCGAGGGAGAGGGCGAGCAGTACTTC. The J gene is TRBJ2-7, the V gene TRBV11-2, with D possibly TRBD2 on 5 matching bases. This CDR3 comprises 13 residues. Deletions cut 3 bases from V and 6 bases from J, with 12 bases between. Germline V gene sequence: CDR1 SGHAT, CDR2 FQNNGV.